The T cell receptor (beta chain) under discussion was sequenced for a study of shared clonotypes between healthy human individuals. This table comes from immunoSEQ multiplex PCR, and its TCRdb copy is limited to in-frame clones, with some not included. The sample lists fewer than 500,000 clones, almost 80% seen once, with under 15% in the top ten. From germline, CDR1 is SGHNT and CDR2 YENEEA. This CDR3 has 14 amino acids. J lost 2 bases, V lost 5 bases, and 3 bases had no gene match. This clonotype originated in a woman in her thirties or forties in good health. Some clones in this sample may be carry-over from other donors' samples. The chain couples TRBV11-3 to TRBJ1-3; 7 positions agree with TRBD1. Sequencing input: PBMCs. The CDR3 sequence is CASSPGTAGNTIYF. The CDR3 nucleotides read TGTGCCAGCAGCCCCGGGACAGCTGGAAACACCATATATTTT. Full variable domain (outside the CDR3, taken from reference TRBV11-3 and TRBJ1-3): EAGVVQSPRYKIIEKKQPVAFWCNPISGHNTLYWYLQNLGQGPELLIRYENEEAVDDSQLPKDRFSAERLKGVDSTLKIQPAELGDSAVYLCASSPGTAGNTIYFGEGSWLTVV.